This T cell receptor (beta chain) was identified in a study of blood T cell repertoires in COVID-19. V dropped 0 bases and J dropped 1 base, with 22 bases sitting between them. Germline V gene sequence: CDR1 LNHNV, CDR2 YYDKDF (reference sequence). The length of the CDR3 is 21 residues. The protocol was immunoSEQ multiplex PCR, while the TCRdb copy is restricted to in-frame clones and leaves out a portion. The sample comprises tens of thousands of clones, roughly 79% of which are singletons, and 14% rests with the top ten. The chain couples TRBV15 to TRBJ2-6, with a tentative D call TRBD1 (5 bases). Sequenced: peripheral blood. The TCR originated in a human donor in a cohort sampled during active COVID-19. The CDR3 nucleotides read TGTGCCACCAGCAGAGATCTTATGCTTTTTCAGGGTGGTTCTGGGGCCAACGTCCTGACTTTC. It is translated as CATSRDLMLFQGGSGANVLTF. The full variable domain, in which reference TRBV15 and TRBJ2-6 provide the parts outside the CDR3, is DAMVIQNPRYQVTQFGKPVTLSCSQTLNHNVMYWYQQKSSQAPKLLFHYYDKDFNNEADTPDNFQSRRPNTSFCFLDIRSPGLGDTAMYLCATSRDLMLFQGGSGANVLTFGAGSRLTVL.